This TCR beta chain was documented in a study of blood T cell repertoires in COVID-19. The method was immunoSEQ multiplex PCR; TCRdb's version includes in-frame clones alone and lacks a portion of them. The table shows roughly 380,000 clones, with approximately 89% occurring only once. During active infection, Seattle patients enrolled and were then monitored through disease. This receptor was identified in a woman aged 55-70 years with COVID-19, enrolled during active disease. The sample consisted of peripheral blood.

The CDR3 is CASSTDRDGKTQYF. CDR3 bases: TGTGCCAGCAGCACCGACAGGGACGGAAAGACCCAGTACTTC. The V gene is TRBV5-4, the J gene TRBJ2-5; 7 bases align to TRBD1. CDR1 is SGHNT, CDR2 YYREEE, per germline (reference sequence). CDR3 length: 14 residues. Trimming cost V 4 bases and J 6 bases; bases outside gene matches: 9.